Here is one T cell receptor beta chain with its context. Tumors of eligible patients were advanced, solid and lacking tumor-infiltrating lymphocytes. First-strand cDNA relied on TRAV- and TRBV-specific primers spanning alpha and beta chains. TCRs were put through roughly 20 PCR cycles of amplification with Phusion. A constant-region primer and the V-primer adapter served as the primer pair. Isolated mRNA underwent amplification by in vitro transcription. Via MiXCR, TCRdb re-called the reads, giving one row per CDR3 protein. The sample has several thousand distinct CDR3 sequences, 70% to 80% seen once. This CDR3 has 14 amino acids. Trimming took off 1 base at V and 1 base at J, with 7 bases between the two ends. Germline CDR1 and CDR2: KGHSH and LQKENI. These data originate in a study of low-dose radiotherapy and immunotherapy resistance in tumors. Study context: Patients were treated with intravenous nivolumab at 240 mg every two weeks and were also dosed with ipilimumab at 1 mg/kg every six weeks. Patients took oral aspirin 300 mg daily for four cycles from cycle 1 day 1.

The chain employs TRBV18 and TRBJ1-1; D is undetermined. The clonotype comes from a human donor with advanced metastatic prostate, ovarian, gallbladder or colorectal cancer (not recorded which). This table probably holds off-target reads from a library built for another chain. The CDR3 loop reads CASSPQDRNTEAFF. Here the CDR3 DNA reads TGTGCCAGCTCACCACAAGATCGGAACACTGAAGCTTTCTTT.